The 28 T cell receptor beta chains below all came from one sample that was sequenced in a study of metastatic and nonmetastatic thyroid tumors. Through MiXCR, TCRdb re-clonotyped the PCR reads. This table holds several thousand clones, 15% to 20% found once. No treatment of any kind had been given to any patient before thyroid surgery. Sequenced input: adjacent normal tissue. The receptor source for this set is a male donor with papillary thyroid cancer or a benign thyroid nodule (not recorded which). Some clones in this sample may be carry-over from other donors' samples.

V and J are TRBV9 and TRBJ2-1, with 11 bases lining up with TRBD2. The junction had 10 bases not matched to a gene; V was cut back by 0 bases and J by 5 bases. CDR1 and CDR2 (germline): SGDLS, YYNGEE. The CDR3 is 18 residues long. CDR3 sequence reads: CASSVEVTSGDTNNEQFF. In nucleotides, the CDR3 is TGTGCCAGCAGCGTAGAAGTGACTAGCGGGGACACCAACAATGAGCAGTTCTTC.

This sequence joins TRBV27 and TRBJ2-3; tentatively, D is TRBD2 (5 bases). The CDR3 loop spans 15 amino acids. CDR1 and CDR2 (germline): MNHEY, SMNVEV (reference sequence). V lost 6 bases and J lost 5, with 18 bases in between. The CDR3 loop reads CASSTSNLEEDTQYF. The CDR3 nucleotides are TGTGCCAGCAGCACCTCCAATCTGGAGGAAGATACGCAGTATTTT.

This chain uses TRBV11-2 with TRBJ2-7; 11 nucleotides align to TRBD2. The CDR3 has 15 amino acids. Per the germline V gene, CDR1 is SGHAT and CDR2 is FQNNGV. V shed 4 bases and J 5 bases; nucleotides not matched to a gene: 7. CDR3 sequence (DNA): TGTGCCAGCAGCTCGCAACTAGCGGGAGCGAACGAGCAGTACTTC. It translates to CASSSQLAGANEQYF.

The chain joins TRBV19 to TRBJ1-2; D may be TRBD1 (6 bases). Germline V lookup: CDR1 LNHDA, CDR2 SQIVND (reference sequence). The germline V and J ends were trimmed by 5 bases and 3 bases, with 10 bases remaining between them. The CDR3 has 13 residues. In DNA, the CDR3 is TGTGCCAGTAGTCCCCAGGGGTACTATGGCTACACCTTC. Its protein product is CASSPQGYYGYTF.

V and J are TRBV15 and TRBJ2-5; D gene uncertain. Trimming removed 0 bases at V and 5 bases at J, with 4 bases between. The CDR3 sequence is 12 residues long. Germline values: CDR1 LNHNV, CDR2 YYDKDF (reference sequence). As DNA, the CDR3 is TGTGCCACCAGCAGAGATATGGAGACCCAGTACTTC. Protein sequence: CATSRDMETQYF.

This clone occurred many times. The rearrangement links TRBV5-1 to TRBJ2-7; the match to TRBD2 covers 12 bases. V was clipped by 5 bases and J by 5 bases; unmatched bases: 20. This CDR3 contains 19 residues. CDR1 is SGHRS and CDR2 is YFSETQ in the germline V gene. DNA for the CDR3: TGCGCCAGCAGAGATTCAGGGGCAGCTAGCGGGAGGGCCGTTAACGAGCAGTACTTC. Its protein is CASRDSGAASGRAVNEQYF.

By sample fraction, this clone is medium-sized (0.01 to 0.1%). J is TRBJ2-5 and V is TRBV2; D is ambiguous. V dropped 6 bases and J dropped 6 bases, with 23 bases sitting between them. This CDR3 spans 16 amino acids. Germline V CDR1 and CDR2: SNHLY, FYNNEI. The CDR3 spells CASSPSRSPNVQTQYF. In nucleotides, the CDR3 is TGTGCCAGCAGCCCTTCTCGGTCCCCGAATGTGCAGACCCAGTACTTC. Full variable domain (outside the CDR3, taken from reference TRBV2 and TRBJ2-5): EPEVTQTPSHQVTQMGQEVILRCVPISNHLYFYWYRQILGQKVEFLVSFYNNEISEKSEIFDDQFSVERPDGSNFTLKIRSTKLEDSAMYFCASSPSRSPNVQTQYFGPGTRLLVL.

This clone was recorded a few times. The CDR3 nucleotides are TGTGCCAGCCGACACCCGGATTTGAATGAGCAGTTCTTC. Encoded protein: CASRHPDLNEQFF. The V gene is TRBV6-1, the J gene TRBJ2-1; D ambiguous. Looked up from germline, CDR1 is MNHNS and CDR2 is SASEGT. The CDR3 has 13 residues. The V end was cut by 8 bases, the J end by 7 bases, with 15 bases between.

With respect to this clone: A single base separates this from a much larger clone, so it may be a read error. The CDR3 does not close with the conserved phenylalanine or tryptophan, likely indicating a read error. The chain employs TRBV20-1 and TRBJ2-7, with 11 nucleotides matching TRBD1. Germline V gene lookup returns CDR1 DFQATT and CDR2 SNEGSKA (reference sequence). The CDR3 covers 15 residues. V shed 0 bases, J shed 6 bases, and the junction held 7 bases outside the gene matches. CDR3: CSARDPDRGLFEQYL. The CDR3 DNA sequence: TGCAGTGCTAGAGATCCGGACAGGGGGCTGTTCGAGCAGTACCTC.

This chain links TRBV5-1 with TRBJ2-1; 12 nucleotides match TRBD1. Germline CDR1 and CDR2: SGHRS and YFSETQ. V dropped 3 bases and J dropped 8; count of bases not matched to a gene: 6. The CDR3 spans 15 residues. CDR3 in DNA: TGCGCCAGCAGCTCAGGGACAGGGGGCGCATATGAGCAGTTCTTC. Its translation is CASSSGTGGAYEQFF.

The chain joins TRBV19 to TRBJ2-2, with 8 bases matching TRBD1. V dropped 5 bases and J dropped 4; count of bases not matched to a gene: 6. Germline CDR1 reads LNHDA; CDR2 reads SQIVND (reference sequence). There are 15 residues in the CDR3. The DNA for the CDR3 is TGTGCCAGTAGTCCCCCCGGGACAGGCACCGGGGAGCTGTTTTTT. Translating it yields CASSPPGTGTGELFF.

This clone was observed a handful of times. V usage is TRBV27 and J usage is TRBJ1-2, with unresolved D. V lost 3 bases, J lost 10 bases, and 15 bases lay in between. There are 13 residues in the CDR3. Looked up from germline, CDR1 is MNHEY and CDR2 is SMNVEV (reference sequence). The CDR3 is CASSFTVNTLYTF. CDR3 nucleotide sequence: TGTGCCAGCAGTTTCACGGTCAACACCCTCTACACCTTC.

This rearrangement joins TRBV5-1 to TRBJ2-7, with D possibly being TRBD2 (6 bases). Between the trimmed V and J ends, which lost 2 bases and 6 bases, there was a span of 15 bases. Germline V gene data show CDR1 as SGHRS and CDR2 as YFSETQ. This CDR3 is 14 amino acids long. This CDR3 is CASSFGGYEREQYF. The DNA of the CDR3 is TGCGCCAGCAGCTTCGGAGGGTACGAGCGCGAGCAGTACTTC.

The rearrangement links TRBV5-1 to TRBJ2-3, with D perhaps being TRBD1 or TRBD2 (5 bases each). The CDR3 length is 17 residues. V was cut by 4 bases and J by 2 bases, with 20 bases left in between. Germline assignment: CDR1 SGHRS and CDR2 YFSETQ. CDR3 sequence reads: CASSTGQGRGYTDTQYF. The CDR3, as DNA: TGCGCCAGCAGCACCGGGCAGGGACGAGGTTACACAGATACGCAGTATTTT.

V gene TRBV2 combines with J gene TRBJ1-4; D gene ambiguous. Trimming took 4 bases from V and 5 from J, leaving 8 bases between them. The germline V gene has CDR1 SNHLY and CDR2 FYNNEI. The CDR3 loop spans 13 amino acids. CDR3 coding DNA: TGTGCCAGCAGTGGGACGGGCAATGAAAAACTGTTTTTT. Protein sequence: CASSGTGNEKLFF. The entire variable domain, with the rest obtained from reference TRBV2 and TRBJ1-4, is as follows: EPEVTQTPSHQVTQMGQEVILRCVPISNHLYFYWYRQILGQKVEFLVSFYNNEISEKSEIFDDQFSVERPDGSNFTLKIRSTKLEDSAMYFCASSGTGNEKLFFGSGTQLSVL.

The chain uses TRBV28 and TRBJ1-4, with TRBD1 matching over 7 bases. The germline CDR1 and CDR2 sequences are MDHEN and SYDVKM. The CDR3 contains 14 residues. The V segment lost 6 bases and the J segment 7 bases; nucleotides outside the gene matches: 8. CDR3 region: CASRSTGQAEKLFF. CDR3 nucleotide sequence: TGTGCCAGCAGATCGACAGGGCAAGCTGAAAAACTGTTTTTT.

This clone has just a few counts. The chain has TRBV12-3 or TRBV12-4 and TRBJ2-2, with D perhaps matching TRBD1 (7 bases). The ends were cut back, 5 bases at V and 5 bases at J, with 15 bases in the middle. There are 15 residues in the CDR3. This CDR3 is CASSPNRGGTGELFF. The CDR3 nucleotides are TGTGCCAGCAGTCCGAACAGGGGAGGAACCGGGGAGCTGTTTTTT.

The chain carries TRBV28 and TRBJ2-1; a weak D match, TRBD1 (7 bases). The germline V and J ends were trimmed by 8 bases and 4 bases, with 12 bases remaining between them. The germline V gene encodes CDR1 MDHEN and CDR2 SYDVKM. This CDR3 is 13 amino acids long. The CDR3 reads CASGAGGYNEQFF. The CDR3 DNA is TGTGCCAGCGGGGCAGGGGGGTACAATGAGCAGTTCTTC. Full variable domain (remainder filled in from reference TRBV28 and TRBJ2-1): DVKVTQSSRYLVKRTGEKVFLECVQDMDHENMFWYRQDPGLGLRLIYFSYDVKMKEKGDIPEGYSVSREKKERFSLILESASTNQTSMYLCASGAGGYNEQFFGPGTRLTVL.

V gene TRBV10-1 combines with J gene TRBJ2-7, with 7 bases fitting TRBD2. This CDR3 comprises 12 residues. The V gene end was trimmed by 9 bases and the J gene end by 6 bases; junction bases not matched to a gene: 8. The germline V gene has CDR1 WNHNN and CDR2 SYGVQD (reference sequence). CDR3 amino acids: CASGREGPEQYV. The CDR3 nucleotides are TGCGCCAGTGGTAGGGAGGGCCCCGAGCAGTACGTC.

This clone was detected a few times. The chain combines TRBV28 with TRBJ1-2, with D unresolved. This CDR3 has 13 amino acids. CDR1 MDHEN and CDR2 SYDVKM come from the germline V gene. Trimming stripped 5 bases from V and 5 bases from J, with 12 bases between. The CDR3 DNA reads TGTGCCAGCAGTGACGTTTGGGGTTATGGCTACACCTTC. This sequence encodes CASSDVWGYGYTF.

The V and J genes are TRBV27 and TRBJ2-1; D ambiguous. Trimming left V 2 bases short and J 5 bases short, with 10 bases between. Germline assignment: CDR1 MNHEY and CDR2 SMNVEV (reference sequence). This CDR3 has 14 amino acids. The CDR3 DNA reads TGTGCCAGCAGTTTACTTGGCGAAAACAATGAGCAGTTCTTC. Its protein product is CASSLLGENNEQFF.

This clone has just a few counts. The chain combines TRBV6-1 with TRBJ2-5; weak D call: TRBD2 (5 bases). Germline V gene data show CDR1 as MNHNS and CDR2 as SASEGT. V was cut by 5 bases and J by 7 bases, with 8 bases left in between. The CDR3 loop spans 11 amino acids. CDR3 sequence (DNA): TGTGCCAGCAGTCGTCGGGGGACCCAGTACTTC. Amino acid sequence: CASSRRGTQYF.

The chain combines TRBV6-4 with TRBJ2-3; TRBD2 aligns across 14 bases. This CDR3 has 15 amino acids. Germline CDR1 MRHNA, CDR2 SNTAGT. V shed 7 bases, J shed 4 bases, and the junction held 4 bases outside the gene matches. In DNA, the CDR3 is TGTGCCAGCAAACGGACTAGCGGGGGGCCAGATACGCAGTATTTT. Translating it yields CASKRTSGGPDTQYF.

Worth noting for this clone: The sample carries other DNA sequences with the same CDR3. The chain is built from TRBV6-1 and TRBJ1-6; TRBD1 matches at 7 bases. Germline CDR1 MNHNS, CDR2 SASEGT. J was trimmed by 9 bases and V by 3 bases; bases with no gene match: 14. The CDR3 runs 17 residues. CDR3 coding DNA: TGTGCCAGCAGTGAGGCGAGCTGGGACAGCGGTGGTTCACCCCTCCACTTT. This gives the protein CASSEASWDSGGSPLHF.

This clone showed up just a few times. The J gene is TRBJ2-7, the V gene TRBV6-1, with 10 bases lining up with TRBD2. CDR1 MNHNS and CDR2 SASEGT come from the germline V gene. This CDR3 comprises 16 residues. Germline trimming cut 3 bases from V and 2 bases from J; bases unmatched to any gene: 7. In DNA form, the CDR3 reads TGTGCCAGCAGTGAGATAGCGGGAGGAGGGACCTACGAGCAGTACTTC. Protein: CASSEIAGGGTYEQYF.

This clone is a singleton in its sample. V usage is TRBV5-6 and J usage is TRBJ2-1; no firm D call. CDR3 length equals 16 residues. Trimming left V 0 bases short and J 3 bases short, with 13 bases between. Germline V lookup: CDR1 SGHDT, CDR2 YYEEEE. The CDR3 region is CASSLVSDLIYNEQFF. DNA of the CDR3: TGTGCCAGCAGCTTGGTCTCCGACTTGATCTACAATGAGCAGTTCTTC. The complete variable domain, with remaining parts taken from reference TRBV5-6 and TRBJ2-1, reads DAGVTQSPTHLIKTRGQQVTLRCSPKSGHDTVSWYQQALGQGPQFIFQYYEEEERQRGNFPDRFSGHQFPNYSSELNVNALLLGDSALYLCASSLVSDLIYNEQFFGPGTRLTVL.

This clone was seen a few times. The conserved phenylalanine or tryptophan normally closing the CDR3 is absent here, so this likely arose from a read error. Because the CDR3's place on the DNA is in doubt, the DNA is left out and the CDR3 is given as listed by TCRdb. This chain links TRBV12-3 or TRBV12-4 with TRBJ1-1; the D call in the table, TRBD1, was not verified against the DNA. The CDR3 spans 11 amino acids, including both terminal residues. The CDR3 spells CASSSTVRRSL.

The chain uses TRBV6-1 and TRBJ2-7, with 11 bases that match TRBD1. Trimming cost V 0 bases and J 3 bases; bases outside gene matches: 1. Germline values: CDR1 MNHNS, CDR2 SASEGT. The CDR3 totals 15 residues. The CDR3 bases are TGTGCCAGCAGTGAAGCCGGGACAGGGGGCTACGAGCAGTACTTC. Its translation: CASSEAGTGGYEQYF.